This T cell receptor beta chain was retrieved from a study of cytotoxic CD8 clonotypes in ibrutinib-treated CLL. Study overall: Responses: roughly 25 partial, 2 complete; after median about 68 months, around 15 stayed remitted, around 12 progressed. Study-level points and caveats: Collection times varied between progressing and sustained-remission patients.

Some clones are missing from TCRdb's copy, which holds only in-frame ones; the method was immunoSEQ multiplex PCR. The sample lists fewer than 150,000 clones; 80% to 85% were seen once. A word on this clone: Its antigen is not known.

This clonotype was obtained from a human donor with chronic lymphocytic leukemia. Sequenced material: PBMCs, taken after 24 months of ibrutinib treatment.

The CDR3 sequence is CASSYGPPYSNQPQHF. In DNA, the CDR3 is TGTGCCAGCAGTTACGGGCCACCCTATAGCAATCAGCCCCAGCATTTT. The J gene is TRBJ1-5, the V gene TRBV6-5; D ambiguous. The CDR3 loop spans 16 amino acids. Trimming stripped 2 bases from V and 0 bases from J, with 11 bases between. Per germline, CDR1 MNHEY and CDR2 SVGAGI.